These 3 T cell receptor beta chains came from one sample sequenced in a study of cytomegalovirus exposure and HLA in healthy donors. The assay was immunoSEQ multiplex PCR, and TCRdb's table has in-frame clones only and misses some. The sample contains approximately 160,000 clones, about 90% of which appear only once. Sequencing input: PBMCs. All receptors come from a woman under 30 in good health and CMV-seropositive.

The chain has TRBV7-2 and TRBJ1-6, with D perhaps matching TRBD1 (5 bases). Germline CDR1 SGHTA, CDR2 FQGNSA. Trimming removed 11 bases at V and 12 bases at J, with 14 bases between. This CDR3 is 11 amino acids long. Written as DNA, the CDR3 is TGTGCCGGGGACTGTCGGGTACCCCTCCACTTT. Amino acids: CAGDCRVPLHF.

The gene calls are TRBV5-1 and TRBJ2-3, with TRBD1 matching 8 bases. The V and J ends lost 5 bases and 5 bases, in that order; junction bases with no gene match: 13. CDR3 length: 16 residues. Looked up from germline, CDR1 is SGHRS and CDR2 is YFSETQ. CDR3 nucleotide sequence: TGCGCCAGCAGAGCGGAGCCAGGGGGCGCGGGAGATACGCAGTATTTT. Protein sequence: CASRAEPGGAGDTQYF.

The chain uses TRBV5-6 and TRBJ1-1; D call uncertain. This CDR3 comprises 12 residues. The germline V and J ends were trimmed by 2 bases and 3 bases, with 5 bases remaining between them. Germline V gene sequence: CDR1 SGHDT, CDR2 YYEEEE. In nucleotides, the CDR3 is TGTGCCAGCAGCTTCGGGGACACTGAAGCTTTCTTT. Translation: CASSFGDTEAFF.